These T cell receptor beta chains were read from a single sample in a study of shared clonotypes between healthy human individuals. The table came from immunoSEQ multiplex PCR; TCRdb's copy has only in-frame clones and leaves some out. This table holds about a million clones, approximately 80% found once. The sequenced sample consisted of memory CD4+ T cells from PBMCs. These receptors were taken from a man between 18 and 29 years old in good health. Some clones in this sample may be carry-over from other donors' samples. The conserved cysteine and the conserved F or W are not part of the CDR3 here. D genes are given only for firm matches.

D,J,V,CDR3
.,TRBJ1-5,TRBV7-8,ASSLATGELTQH
.,TRBJ1-1,TRBV4-1,ASRSPGYRKEEAF
TRBD1,TRBJ2-1,TRBV2,ASRDQPRGQGDNEQF
TRBD2,TRBJ2-5,TRBV5-4,ASSSAGGLGGETQY
.,TRBJ1-5,TRBV19,ASSFRPLNQPQH
.,TRBJ2-6,TRBV28,AISPGGAGANVLT
.,TRBJ2-3,TRBV5-8,ASSLGVSGTDTQY
TRBD2,TRBJ2-7,TRBV29-1,SVVGTSGRRASYEQY
.,TRBJ1-5,TRBV30,AWSVGGAFQPQH
.,TRBJ2-7,TRBV6-6,ASSSVQGGEQY
.,TRBJ1-5,TRBV2,ASSEVPGKVYQPQH
.,TRBJ2-1,TRBV5-5,ASSLTGSSYNEQF
TRBD1,TRBJ2-5,TRBV28,ASSPGGGFETQY
.,TRBJ2-7,TRBV11-2,ASSLRGVSYEQY
TRBD1,TRBJ1-2,TRBV30,AWSVGQGGYT
.,TRBJ1-5,TRBV5-6,ASSFYNQPQH
.,TRBJ2-6,TRBV9,ASSVGQGLGSGANVLT
.,TRBJ2-1,TRBV5-1,ASSRQARGFRFDSYNEQF
.,TRBJ2-7,TRBV7-2,ASSLVAGDEQY
.,TRBJ1-5,TRBV5-1,ASRFGSAGAQH
.,TRBJ2-7,TRBV2,ATRGGGQASYEQY
TRBD1,TRBJ2-7,TRBV7-3,ASSPGTGITYEQY
TRBD1,TRBJ2-1,TRBV5-1,ASSPGQGTGREQF
.,TRBJ2-5,TRBV28,ASSLGGEETQY
.,TRBJ2-1,TRBV7-2,ASSLSRREQF
.,TRBJ2-1,TRBV6-1,ASSVGVGGHNEQF
.,TRBJ1-2,TRBV28,ASSSDGAGYGYT
TRBD1,TRBJ1-1,TRBV5-3,ARSLLSGGNTEAF
.,TRBJ2-7,TRBV5-4,ASSWRSIGNEQY
TRBD1,TRBJ2-1,TRBV18,ASSGTGGYNEQF
.,TRBJ2-7,TRBV4-1,ASSQFYEQY
TRBD1,TRBJ2-6,TRBV30,AWNRDSRMGANVLT
.,TRBJ2-7,TRBV12-5,ASGQGSGYEQY
TRBD2,TRBJ2-7,TRBV6-1,ASSELTSGTSEQY
.,TRBJ2-1,TRBV10-3,AISESVGLSNEQF
.,TRBJ1-1,TRBV28,ASSPVDLGRGNTEAF
TRBD2,TRBJ2-1,TRBV4-2,ASSQELGLAGNEQF
TRBD1,TRBJ2-3,TRBV5-3,ARSFFGTGVADTQY
.,TRBJ2-3,TRBV6-4,ASSDSARGTDTQY